Below, 17 T cell receptor beta chains from the same sample are listed, as sequenced in a study of cytomegalovirus exposure and HLA in healthy donors. Data came from immunoSEQ multiplex PCR; TCRdb stores just in-frame clones and leaves some out. In the table there are 65,000 to 80,000 clones, roughly 94% of which are singletons. What was sequenced was PBMCs. These receptors were obtained from a woman aged 18-29 years in good health and CMV-seropositive.

The chain has TRBV10-3 and TRBJ1-3; 7 bases line up with TRBD1. CDR3 length: 14 amino acids. CDR1 ENHRY and CDR2 SYGVKD come from the germline V gene. J gave up 0 bases and V 6 bases, and 2 bases lay outside the gene matches. The DNA of the CDR3 is TGTGCCATCAGGGGACAGAGCTCTGGAAACACCATATATTTT. This gives the protein CAIRGQSSGNTIYF.

As DNA, the CDR3 is TGTGCCAGCAGCTTGGCCGGGGTAGCGGGAGGGGGGGAGACCCAGTACTTC. Translation: CASSLAGVAGGGETQYF. The rearrangement joins TRBV5-4 to TRBJ2-5, with 11 bases aligning to TRBD2. V was clipped by 0 bases and J by 5 bases; unmatched bases: 9. Germline values: CDR1 SGHNT, CDR2 YYREEE (reference sequence). The CDR3 is 17 amino acids.

J is TRBJ2-5 and V is TRBV2; D gene unclear. The CDR3 spans 14 residues. Germline assignment: CDR1 SNHLY and CDR2 FYNNEI. Trimming stripped 6 bases from V and 5 bases from J, with 16 bases between. CDR3 residues: CASRPYGVRETQYF. CDR3 in DNA: TGTGCCAGCAGACCCTATGGCGTGCGGGAGACCCAGTACTTC.

The chain has TRBV6-1 and TRBJ1-5; 8 bases align to TRBD1. Germline V gene data show CDR1 as MNHNS and CDR2 as SASEGT. There are 13 residues in the CDR3. Trimming at V came to 8 bases and at J to 7 bases, leaving 7 bases not matched to a gene. The DNA for the CDR3 is TGTGCCAGCGGACAGGGTAAGGGACAGCCCCAGCATTTT. Protein product: CASGQGKGQPQHF.

The rearrangement joins TRBV4-2 to TRBJ2-5, with 10 bases matching TRBD2. The V and J ends lost 0 bases and 4 bases, in that order; junction bases with no gene match: 14. Germline values: CDR1 LGHNA, CDR2 YNFKEQ. The CDR3 extends over 19 amino acids. The CDR3 region is CASSQEPQVAGGNRETQYF. DNA for the CDR3: TGTGCCAGCAGCCAAGAACCCCAAGTAGCGGGGGGTAACAGAGAGACCCAGTACTTC.

This clone was observed a single time. The gene calls are TRBV29-1 and TRBJ2-1; D is perhaps TRBD2 (6 bases). Germline CDR1 reads SQVTM; CDR2 reads ANQGSEA. The CDR3 totals 16 residues. Trimming shortened V by 7 bases and J by 3 bases, and 22 bases separated the two germline ends. CDR3 in amino acids: CSAPGGSARGYNEQFF. CDR3 DNA: TGCAGCGCCCCTGGGGGTAGCGCGCGGGGCTACAATGAGCAGTTCTTC.

This rearrangement joins TRBV5-5 to TRBJ2-7; TRBD2 matches at 7 bases. The J segment lost 3 bases and the V segment lost 5 bases, leaving 8 bases of the junction unmatched. The germline V gene has CDR1 SGHKS and CDR2 YYEKEE (reference sequence). The CDR3 totals 14 residues. CDR3 nucleotides: TGTGCCAGCAGACCCGACCCGGGGGGCTACGAGCAGTACTTC. Translated, it gives CASRPDPGGYEQYF.

V is TRBV30 and J is TRBJ2-7; D is possibly TRBD2 (7 bases). Per the germline V gene, CDR1 is GTSNPN and CDR2 is SVGIG (reference sequence). V lost 5 bases, J lost 2 bases, and 13 bases lay in between. There are 13 residues in the CDR3. CDR3 in amino acids: CAWERGGPYEQYF. CDR3 in DNA: TGTGCCTGGGAGAGGGGGGGGCCCTACGAGCAGTACTTC.

The V and J genes are TRBV9 and TRBJ1-2, with D possibly TRBD1 on 6 matching bases. The CDR3 is 14 residues long. The ends were cut back, 3 bases at V and 5 bases at J, with 14 bases in the middle. The germline V gene has CDR1 SGDLS and CDR2 YYNGEE. CDR3 DNA: TGTGCCAGCAGCGAGGGGGGGGCGCGGTATGGCTACACCTTC. Amino acids: CASSEGGARYGYTF.

This chain joins TRBV11-1 and TRBJ2-7; 8 bases align to TRBD2. V was pared by 8 bases and J by 7 bases, with 4 bases of the junction left unmatched. Germline-derived CDR1 and CDR2 are SGHAT and FQDESV (reference sequence). The CDR3 has 11 amino acids. The CDR3 region is CASGPGGEQYF. The CDR3 DNA reads TGTGCCAGCGGACCGGGAGGGGAGCAGTACTTC.

This chain joins TRBV9 and TRBJ2-1; the D gene is possibly TRBD2 (5 bases). Looked up from germline, CDR1 is SGDLS and CDR2 is YYNGEE. The CDR3 is 17 residues long. V was shortened by 4 bases and J by 0 bases, with 17 bases between the two germline ends. CDR3: CASSFTTRSNSYNEQFF. The CDR3 DNA reads TGTGCCAGCAGCTTCACTACTAGGTCCAACTCCTACAATGAGCAGTTCTTC.

A word on this clone: Other nucleotide sequences in the sample specify the same CDR3. The chain carries TRBV6-1 and TRBJ1-2, with TRBD1 matching 8 bases. J was trimmed by 2 bases and V by 5 bases; bases with no gene match: 4. CDR3 length equals 14 residues. Germline lookup yields CDR1 MNHNS and CDR2 SASEGT. Here the CDR3 DNA reads TGTGCCAGCAGTCCCCAGGGGGCGAACTATGGCTACACCTTC. This codes for CASSPQGANYGYTF.

This chain connects TRBV5-1 to TRBJ2-2; 10 positions match TRBD2. There are 16 residues in the CDR3. Germline V gene sequence: CDR1 SGHRS, CDR2 YFSETQ. J was trimmed by 2 bases and V by 4 bases; bases with no gene match: 5. CDR3 residues: CASSAGTSVNTGELFF. The CDR3 region has the DNA TGCGCCAGCAGCGCCGGGACTAGCGTCAACACCGGGGAGCTGTTTTTT. The full variable domain, rest sourced from reference TRBV5-1 and TRBJ2-2, is KAGVTQTPRYLIKTRGQQVTLSCSPISGHRSVSWYQQTPGQGLQFLFEYFSETQRNKGNFPGRFSGRQFSNSRSEMNVSTLELGDSALYLCASSAGTSVNTGELFFGEGSRLTVL.

CDR3 sequence (DNA): TGTGCCAGCAGCAAAGTACACGGGACTAGCGGGAGGGTTGGAGACGAGCAGTACTTC. Residues: CASSKVHGTSGRVGDEQYF. The chain links TRBV21-1 to TRBJ2-7; TRBD2, the table's D call, lacks a check against the DNA. TRBV21-1 is shown as a pseudogene. CDR3 length: 19 amino acids.

The V call is TRBV5-5, the J call TRBJ1-4, with 9 nucleotides matching TRBD1. Per germline, CDR1 SGHKS and CDR2 YYEKEE (reference sequence). Losses at the gene ends were 0 bases for V and 8 bases for J; bases not matched to a gene: 8. The CDR3 consists of 16 residues. The DNA of the CDR3 is TGTGCCAGCAGCTTGGAGGGGGGGACAGGGCGGGAAAAACTGTTTTTT. This gives the protein CASSLEGGTGREKLFF.

The CDR3 here is CASSPAGNTHQPQHF. CDR3 DNA sequence: TGTGCCAGCAGCCCGGCGGGCAACACTCATCAGCCCCAGCATTTT. This chain joins TRBV7-2 and TRBJ1-5; D gene uncertain. The V end lost 5 bases, the J end lost 5 bases, and 16 bases lay between the germline ends. CDR1 is SGHTA and CDR2 is FQGNSA in the germline V gene. The CDR3 spans 15 residues.

The chain is built from TRBV30 and TRBJ2-7, with a possible D match to TRBD2 (6 bases). This CDR3 is built from 13 residues. With 1 base removed from V and 2 bases from J, the gap between germline ends came to 9 bases. Germline CDR1 GTSNPN, CDR2 SVGIG (reference sequence). In DNA, the CDR3 is TGTGCCTGGAGTGCAGGAGGGACCTACGAGCAGTACTTC. Translating gives CAWSAGGTYEQYF.